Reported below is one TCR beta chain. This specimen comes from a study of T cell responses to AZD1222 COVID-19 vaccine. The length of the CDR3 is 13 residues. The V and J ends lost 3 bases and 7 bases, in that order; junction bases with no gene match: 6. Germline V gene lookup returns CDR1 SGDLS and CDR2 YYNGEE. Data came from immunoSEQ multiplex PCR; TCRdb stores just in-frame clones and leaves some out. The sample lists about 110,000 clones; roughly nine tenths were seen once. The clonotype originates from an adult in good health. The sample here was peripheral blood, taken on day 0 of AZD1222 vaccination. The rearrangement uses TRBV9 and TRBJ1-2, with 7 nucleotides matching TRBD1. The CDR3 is CASSATGKSGYTF. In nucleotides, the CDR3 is TGTGCCAGCAGCGCGACAGGGAAAAGTGGCTACACCTTC.